This T cell receptor (beta chain) comes out of a study of control samples from healthy donors and cancer patients. The CDR3 length is 13 residues. The germline V gene has CDR1 MNHNY and CDR2 SVGAGI (reference sequence). Trimming removed 6 bases from V and 3 bases from J, with 11 bases in between. TCRdb's copy holds only in-frame clones and misses some; the assay was immunoSEQ multiplex PCR. This table has tens of thousands of clones, approximately 80% appearing once. Sequencing input: PBMCs. The sequence was collected from a woman aged 50 to 60 with lung cancer. V gene TRBV6-6 combines with J gene TRBJ1-2; TRBD1 is a possible D gene (6 bases). CDR3 DNA sequence: TGTGCCAGCAGCCCACAGGGCGACTATGGCTACACCTTC. Its protein is CASSPQGDYGYTF.